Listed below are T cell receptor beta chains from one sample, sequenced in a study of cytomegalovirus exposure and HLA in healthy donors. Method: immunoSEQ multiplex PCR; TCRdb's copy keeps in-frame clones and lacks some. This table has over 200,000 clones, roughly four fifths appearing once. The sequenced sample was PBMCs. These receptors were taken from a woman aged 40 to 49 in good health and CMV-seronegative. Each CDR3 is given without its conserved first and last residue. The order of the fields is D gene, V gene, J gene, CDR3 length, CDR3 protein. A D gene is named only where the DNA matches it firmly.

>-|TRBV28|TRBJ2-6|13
ASVPGSSGANVLT
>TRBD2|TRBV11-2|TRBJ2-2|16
ASSLFFGLADYTGELF
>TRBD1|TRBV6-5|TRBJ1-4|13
ASSPTGGTNEKLF
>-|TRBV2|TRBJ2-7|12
ASSPPGQTYEQY
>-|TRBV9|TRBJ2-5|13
ASSAGRLEEETQY
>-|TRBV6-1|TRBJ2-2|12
ASSGAGNTGELF
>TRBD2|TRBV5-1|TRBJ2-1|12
ASSFGGGLGEQF
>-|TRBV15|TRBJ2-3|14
ATSHRRGLSRDTQY
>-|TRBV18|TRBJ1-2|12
ASSPTGTNYGYT
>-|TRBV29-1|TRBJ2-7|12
SATGPGLGYEQY
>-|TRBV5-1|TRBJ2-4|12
ASTVGAESRIQY
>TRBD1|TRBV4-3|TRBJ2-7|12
ASSRWTGADEQY
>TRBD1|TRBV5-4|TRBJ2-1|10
ASSVDRGQQF
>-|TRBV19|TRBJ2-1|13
ASSSTVLSYNEQF
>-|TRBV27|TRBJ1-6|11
AGASSYNSPLH
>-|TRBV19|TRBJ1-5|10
ASSSENQPQH
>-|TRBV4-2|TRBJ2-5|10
ASSHGGETQY
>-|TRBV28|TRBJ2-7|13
ASSLLEQVPYEQY
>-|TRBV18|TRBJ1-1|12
ASSRGGLNTEAF
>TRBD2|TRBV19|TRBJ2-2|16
ASSIVGLSGGNTGELF
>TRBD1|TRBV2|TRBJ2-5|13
ASRGGTGAGETQY
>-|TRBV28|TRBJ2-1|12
ASSLRGSYNEQF
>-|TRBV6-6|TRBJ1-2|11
ASSSPRFYGYT
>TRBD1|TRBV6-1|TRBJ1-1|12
ASSLDRGGLDAF
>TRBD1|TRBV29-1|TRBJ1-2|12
SVEDLRGLYGYT
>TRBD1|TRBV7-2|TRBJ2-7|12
ASSRGTGVGEQY
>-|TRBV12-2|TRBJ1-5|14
ASRLGPRWGNQPQH
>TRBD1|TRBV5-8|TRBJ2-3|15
ASSIGTGLRGADTQY
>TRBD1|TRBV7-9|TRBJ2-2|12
ASSRDRDTGELF